This TCR beta chain was sequenced for a study of beta chain features in type 1 diabetes. Trimming took 2 bases from V and 4 from J, leaving 18 bases between them. CDR3 length: 17 amino acids. The germline gives CDR1 SGHNT, CDR2 YENEEA. This clone appeared many times. Since all of the isolated RNA was reverse transcribed, expressed TCRB transcripts were what got sequenced. Clones were read by immunoSEQ multiplex PCR, and TCRdb kept only the in-frame ones, dropping some. The sample holds a few hundred thousand clones, roughly a tenth seen once. The clonotype originates from a man younger than 35 in good health. V usage is TRBV11-3 and J usage is TRBJ2-1; tentatively, D is TRBD1 or TRBD2 (6 bases each). Source material: central memory CD4+ T cells from blood. The CDR3 coding sequence is TGTGCCAGCAGCTTATCATTAGGAGGGGGTCTTTACAATGAGCAGTTCTTC. It translates to CASSLSLGGGLYNEQFF.